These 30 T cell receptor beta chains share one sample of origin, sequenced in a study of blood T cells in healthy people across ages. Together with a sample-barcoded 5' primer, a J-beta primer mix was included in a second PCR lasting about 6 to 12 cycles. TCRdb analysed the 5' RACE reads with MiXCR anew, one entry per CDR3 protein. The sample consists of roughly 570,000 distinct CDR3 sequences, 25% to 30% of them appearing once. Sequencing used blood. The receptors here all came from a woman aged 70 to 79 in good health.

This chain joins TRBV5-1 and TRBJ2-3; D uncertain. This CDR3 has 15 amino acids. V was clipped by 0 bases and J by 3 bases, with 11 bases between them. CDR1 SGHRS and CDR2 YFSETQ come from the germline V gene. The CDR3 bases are TGCGCCAGCAGCTTGGAAGTGCCCGGGACAGATACGCAGTATTTT. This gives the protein CASSLEVPGTDTQYF.

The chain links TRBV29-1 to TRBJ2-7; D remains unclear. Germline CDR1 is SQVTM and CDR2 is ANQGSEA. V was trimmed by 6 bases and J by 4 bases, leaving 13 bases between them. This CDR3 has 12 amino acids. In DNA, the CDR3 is TGCAGCGTGAGGTTGGGATGGTACGAGCAGTACTTC. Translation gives CSVRLGWYEQYF.

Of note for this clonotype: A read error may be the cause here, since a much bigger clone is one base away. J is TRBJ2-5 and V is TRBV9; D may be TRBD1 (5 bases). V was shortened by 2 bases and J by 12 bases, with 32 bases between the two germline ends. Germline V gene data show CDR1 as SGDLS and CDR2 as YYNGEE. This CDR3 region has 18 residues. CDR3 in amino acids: CASSVEPGVGAPGYEEYF. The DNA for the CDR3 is TGTGCCAGCAGCGTGGAGCCAGGCGTTGGGGCGCCGGGCTACGAGGAGTACTTC.

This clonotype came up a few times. CDR3: CASSQDLLAGGPDTQYF. In nucleotides, the CDR3 is TGTGCCAGCAGCCAAGATCTATTAGCGGGGGGGCCAGATACGCAGTATTTT. The V gene is TRBV4-2, the J gene TRBJ2-3; 11 nucleotides match TRBD2. The germline CDR1 and CDR2 sequences are LGHNA and YNFKEQ. Unmatched junction bases numbered 6, after V lost 0 bases and J lost 4 bases. The CDR3 totals 17 residues.

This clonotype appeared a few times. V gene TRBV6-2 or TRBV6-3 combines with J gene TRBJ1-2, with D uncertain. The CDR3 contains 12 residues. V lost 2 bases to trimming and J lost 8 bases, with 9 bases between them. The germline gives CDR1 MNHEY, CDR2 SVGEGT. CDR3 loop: CASSYGPGGYTF. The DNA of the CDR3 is TGTGCCAGCAGTTACGGTCCAGGCGGCTACACCTTC.

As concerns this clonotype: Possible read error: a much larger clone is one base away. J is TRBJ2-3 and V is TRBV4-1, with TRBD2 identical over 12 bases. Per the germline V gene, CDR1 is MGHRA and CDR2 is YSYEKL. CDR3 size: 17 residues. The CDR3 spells CASSTTRLAGDTGTQYF. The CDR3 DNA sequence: TGCGCCAGCAGCACAACTAGACTAGCGGGGGACACAGGTACGCAGTATTTT.

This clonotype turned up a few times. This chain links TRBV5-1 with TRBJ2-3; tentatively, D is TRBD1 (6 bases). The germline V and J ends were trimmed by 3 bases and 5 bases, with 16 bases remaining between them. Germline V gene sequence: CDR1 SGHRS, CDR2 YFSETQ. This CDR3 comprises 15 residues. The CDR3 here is CASSSSVGAEDTQYF. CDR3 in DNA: TGCGCCAGCAGCTCGTCCGTGGGGGCGGAAGATACGCAGTATTTT.

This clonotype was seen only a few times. The CDR3 bases are TGTGCCAGCAGTTACTCGGGGCGACAGACCTACGAGCAGTACTTC. Translating it yields CASSYSGRQTYEQYF. V and J are TRBV6-5 and TRBJ2-7; D might be TRBD1 (5 bases). The V gene lost 0 bases and the J gene lost 2 bases, with 11 bases spanning the gap. The germline V gene has CDR1 MNHEY and CDR2 SVGAGI. This CDR3 spans 15 amino acids.

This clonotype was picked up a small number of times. Here the CDR3 reads CASSYTTGGGEAFF. For the CDR3, the DNA is TGTGCCAGCAGCTATACCACAGGGGGTGGTGAAGCTTTCTTT. J is TRBJ1-1 and V is TRBV6-6; 8 bases fit TRBD1. The CDR3 is made up of 14 amino acids. V lost 6 bases to trimming and J lost 7 bases; unmatched junction nucleotides: 10. The germline V gene encodes CDR1 MNHNY and CDR2 SVGAGI (reference sequence).

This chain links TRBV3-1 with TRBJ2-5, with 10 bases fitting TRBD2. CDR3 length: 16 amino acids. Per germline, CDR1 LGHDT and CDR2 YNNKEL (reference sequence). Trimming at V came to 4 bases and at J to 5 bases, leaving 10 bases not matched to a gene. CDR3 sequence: CASSRDNSSGGETQYF. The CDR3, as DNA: TGTGCCAGCAGCCGAGACAACTCTAGCGGGGGTGAGACCCAGTACTTC.

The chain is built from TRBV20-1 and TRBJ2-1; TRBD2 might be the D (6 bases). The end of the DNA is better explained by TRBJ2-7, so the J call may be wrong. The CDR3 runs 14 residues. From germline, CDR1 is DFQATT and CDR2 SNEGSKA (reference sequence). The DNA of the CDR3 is TGCAGTGCTAGAGGGACGGGAGCTTCCTACGAGCAGTACTTC. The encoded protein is CSARGTGASYEQYF.

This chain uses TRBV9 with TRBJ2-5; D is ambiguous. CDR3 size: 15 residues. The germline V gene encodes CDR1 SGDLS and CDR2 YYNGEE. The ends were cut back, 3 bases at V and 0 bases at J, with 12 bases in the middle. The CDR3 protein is CASSESLRDQETQYF. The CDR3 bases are TGTGCCAGCAGCGAATCTCTTCGGGACCAAGAGACCCAGTACTTC.

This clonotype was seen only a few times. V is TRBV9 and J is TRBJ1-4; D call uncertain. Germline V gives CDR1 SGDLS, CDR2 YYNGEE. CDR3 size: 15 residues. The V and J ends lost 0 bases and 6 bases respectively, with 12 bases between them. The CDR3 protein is CASSVGGGRDEKLFF. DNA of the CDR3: TGTGCCAGCAGCGTAGGGGGTGGTCGGGATGAAAAACTGTTTTTT.

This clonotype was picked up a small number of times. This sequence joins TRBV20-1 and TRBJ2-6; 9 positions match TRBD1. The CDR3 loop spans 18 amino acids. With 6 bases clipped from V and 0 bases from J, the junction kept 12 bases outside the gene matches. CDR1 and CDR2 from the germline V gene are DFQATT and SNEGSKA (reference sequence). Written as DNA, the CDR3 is TGCAGTGCGTACGGCGGACAGGGGTCTCTCTCTGGGGCCAACGTCCTGACTTTC. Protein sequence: CSAYGGQGSLSGANVLTF.

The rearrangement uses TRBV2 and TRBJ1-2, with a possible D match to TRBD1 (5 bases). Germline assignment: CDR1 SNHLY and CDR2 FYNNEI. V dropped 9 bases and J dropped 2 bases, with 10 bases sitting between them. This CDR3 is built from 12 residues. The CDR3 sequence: CARRDGNYGYTF. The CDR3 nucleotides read TGTGCCAGGAGGGACGGGAACTATGGCTACACCTTC.

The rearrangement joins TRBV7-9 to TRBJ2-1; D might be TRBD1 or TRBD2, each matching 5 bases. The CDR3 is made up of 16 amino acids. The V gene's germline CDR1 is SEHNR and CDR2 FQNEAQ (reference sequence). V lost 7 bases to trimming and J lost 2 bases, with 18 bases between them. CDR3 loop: CASNRDPLEAYNEQFF. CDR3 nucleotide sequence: TGTGCCAGCAACCGGGACCCCCTAGAAGCCTACAATGAGCAGTTCTTC.

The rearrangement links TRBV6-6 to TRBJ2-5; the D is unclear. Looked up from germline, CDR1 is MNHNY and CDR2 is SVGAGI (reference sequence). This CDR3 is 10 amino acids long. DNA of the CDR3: TGTGTGAGCCAAAAGGAGACCCAGTACTTC. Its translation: CVSQKETQYF.

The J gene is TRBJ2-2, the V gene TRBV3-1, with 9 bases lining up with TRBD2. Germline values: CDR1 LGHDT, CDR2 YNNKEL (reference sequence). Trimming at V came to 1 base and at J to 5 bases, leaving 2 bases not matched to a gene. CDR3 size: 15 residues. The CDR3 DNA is TGTGCCAGCAGCCAAGGGACTAGCGATACCGGGGAGCTGTTTTTT. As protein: CASSQGTSDTGELFF.

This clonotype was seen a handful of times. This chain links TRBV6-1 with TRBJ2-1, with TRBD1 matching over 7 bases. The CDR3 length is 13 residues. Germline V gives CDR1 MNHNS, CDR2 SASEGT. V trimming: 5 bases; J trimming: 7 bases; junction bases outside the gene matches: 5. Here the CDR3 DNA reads TGTGCCAGCAGTTGGACAGGCAATAATGAGCAGTTCTTC. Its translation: CASSWTGNNEQFF.

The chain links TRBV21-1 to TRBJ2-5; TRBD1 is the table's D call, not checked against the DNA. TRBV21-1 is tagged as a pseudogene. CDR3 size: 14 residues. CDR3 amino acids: CASLEGARKETQYF. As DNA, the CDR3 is TGTGCCAGCTTGGAGGGGGCGAGAAAAGAGACCCAGTACTTC.

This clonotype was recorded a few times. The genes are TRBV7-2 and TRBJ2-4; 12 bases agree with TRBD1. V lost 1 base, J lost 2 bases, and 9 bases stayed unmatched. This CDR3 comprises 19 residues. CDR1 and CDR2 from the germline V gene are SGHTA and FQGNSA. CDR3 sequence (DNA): TGTGCCAGCAGCTTAGTGTGGGACAGGGGGCTTGGGACCAAAAACATTCAGTACTTC. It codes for CASSLVWDRGLGTKNIQYF.

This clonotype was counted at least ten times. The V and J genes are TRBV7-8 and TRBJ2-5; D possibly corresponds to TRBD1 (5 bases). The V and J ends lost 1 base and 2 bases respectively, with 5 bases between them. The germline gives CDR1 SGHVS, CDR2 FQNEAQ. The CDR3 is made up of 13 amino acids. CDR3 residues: CASSLDRQETQYF. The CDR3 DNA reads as TGTGCCAGCAGCTTAGACAGGCAAGAGACCCAGTACTTC.

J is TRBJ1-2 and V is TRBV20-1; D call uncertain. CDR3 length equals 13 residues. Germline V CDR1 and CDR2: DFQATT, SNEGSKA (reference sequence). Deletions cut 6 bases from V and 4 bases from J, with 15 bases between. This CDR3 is CSAKSGSAYGYTF. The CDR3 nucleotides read TGCAGTGCGAAGTCGGGGAGCGCCTATGGCTACACCTTC.

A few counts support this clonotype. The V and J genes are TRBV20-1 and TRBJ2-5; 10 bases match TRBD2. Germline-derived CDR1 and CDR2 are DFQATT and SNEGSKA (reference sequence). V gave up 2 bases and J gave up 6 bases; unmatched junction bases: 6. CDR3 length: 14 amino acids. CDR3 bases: TGCAGTGCTAGAACCAGCGGGGGGGCGAAGACCCAGTACTTC. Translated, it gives CSARTSGGAKTQYF.

For the CDR3, the DNA is TGTGCCAGCAGCTTAGGTGGTTCGGGAACTGGCCAAGAGACCCAGTACTTC. It translates to CASSLGGSGTGQETQYF. The rearrangement uses TRBV7-9 and TRBJ2-5, with a weak D call TRBD2 (5 bases). There are 17 residues in the CDR3. Germline V gives CDR1 SEHNR, CDR2 FQNEAQ (reference sequence). V shed 1 base and J shed 1 base, with 16 bases lying between them.

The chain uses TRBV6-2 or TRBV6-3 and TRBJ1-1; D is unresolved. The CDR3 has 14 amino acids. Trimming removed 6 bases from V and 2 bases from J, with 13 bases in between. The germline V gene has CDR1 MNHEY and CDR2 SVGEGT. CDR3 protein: CASRTPHINTEAFF. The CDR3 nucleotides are TGTGCCAGCAGAACTCCCCACATAAACACTGAAGCTTTCTTT.

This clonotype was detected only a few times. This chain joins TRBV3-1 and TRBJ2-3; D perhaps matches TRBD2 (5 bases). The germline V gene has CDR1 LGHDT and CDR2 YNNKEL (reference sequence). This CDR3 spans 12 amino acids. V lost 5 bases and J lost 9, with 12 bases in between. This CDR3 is CASSTTSGTQYF. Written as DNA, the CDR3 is TGTGCCAGCAGCACCACATCGGGAACGCAGTATTTT.

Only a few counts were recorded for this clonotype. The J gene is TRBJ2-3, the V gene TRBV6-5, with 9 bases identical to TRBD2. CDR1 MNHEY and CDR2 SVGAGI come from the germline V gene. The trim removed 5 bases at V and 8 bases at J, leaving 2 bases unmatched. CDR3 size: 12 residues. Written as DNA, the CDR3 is TGTGCCAGCAGTCCACTAGCGGGTACGCAGTATTTT. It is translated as CASSPLAGTQYF.

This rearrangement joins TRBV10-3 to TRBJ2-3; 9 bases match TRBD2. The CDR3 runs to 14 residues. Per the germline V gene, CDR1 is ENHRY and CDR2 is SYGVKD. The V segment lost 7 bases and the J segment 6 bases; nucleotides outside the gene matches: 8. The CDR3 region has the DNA TGTGCCATCAAAGGGACTAGCAGGGCTGATACGCAGTATTTT. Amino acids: CAIKGTSRADTQYF.

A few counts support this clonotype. The CDR3: CASSIATGRSPRKLFF. The CDR3 region has the DNA TGTGCCAGTAGTATAGCCACGGGCCGCTCACCGAGAAAACTGTTTTTT. The chain employs TRBV19 and TRBJ1-4; unclear D gene. The ends were cut back, 1 base at V and 10 bases at J, with 19 bases in the middle. The CDR3 is 16 amino acids. Germline CDR1 and CDR2: LNHDA and SQIVND (reference sequence).